These T cell receptor beta chains were read from a single sample in a study of OX40 agonist ivuxolimab in advanced cancers. Assay used: immunoSEQ multiplex PCR; TCRdb lists only in-frame clones, some missing. The table lists approximately 22,000 clones, around 80% of them singletons. This sample comprised CD4+ or CD8+ T cells sorted from blood, obtained in a trial of the OX40 agonist ivuxolimab. These receptors were taken from an adult with an advanced solid tumor such as melanoma, head and neck, liver or kidney cancer. The CDR3 runs from the conserved cysteine through the conserved F or W. A D gene is named only where the DNA matches it firmly. Clone size is shown for a subset of rows, as once, few, many or a class of expanded clone.

TRBJ2-3	TRBV2	-	-	TGTGCCAGCTCCCCGGGACTTTACACAGATACGCAGTATTTT	CASSPGLYTDTQYF
TRBJ1-4	TRBV9	TRBD1	-	TGTGCCAGCAGCGACTCCTCAGGGGGCGCCGGTGAAAAACTGTTTTTT	CASSDSSGGAGEKLFF
TRBJ1-3	TRBV11-2	-	-	TGTGCCAGCAGCCAATTCTTTAACACCATATATTTT	CASSQFFNTIYF
TRBJ2-2	TRBV10-2	-	-	TGCGCCAGCAGTGCCTACAGGACCACCGGGGAGCTGTTTTTT	CASSAYRTTGELFF
TRBJ2-3	TRBV7-6	-	-	TGTGCCAGCAACCCTCGGTATGCAGATACGCAGTATTTT	CASNPRYADTQYF
TRBJ2-1	TRBV11-2	TRBD2	-	TGTGCCAGCAGCTTAGGGGCCGGGGGACTAGCGGGAATCAATGAGCAGTTCTTC	CASSLGAGGLAGINEQFF
TRBJ2-7	TRBV6-1	-	-	TGTGCCAGCAGTGAAGACAGGGAACCCTACGAGCAGTACTTC	CASSEDREPYEQYF
TRBJ1-1	TRBV13	TRBD1	-	TGTGCCAGCAGCTTACGGACAGGGTTCACTGAAGCTTTCTTT	CASSLRTGFTEAFF
TRBJ2-7	TRBV5-3	-	few	TGTGCCAGAAGCTTGTGTCAGGGGGGGACGGGCTCGTTC	CARSLCQGGTGSF
TRBJ2-1	TRBV4-1	-	once	TGCGCCAGCAGCCTATTCGCGGCGGACAATGAGCAGTTCTTC	CASSLFAADNEQFF
TRBJ1-2	TRBV6-1	-	-	TGTGCCAGCAGTCAGCGAATTCAGGGGCCGGATGGCTACACCTTC	CASSQRIQGPDGYTF
TRBJ2-7	TRBV28	-	few	TGTGCCAGCAAACTTAGGGACGGCCTCCCCGAGCAGTACTTC	CASKLRDGLPEQYF
TRBJ2-7	TRBV7-9	-	-	TGTGCCAGCAGCCAAGATCCGCGGGGTGGGCACGAGCAGTACTTC	CASSQDPRGGHEQYF
TRBJ2-7	TRBV9	-	-	TGTGCCAGCAGCCCGAGGGGGGAGGCGTCCTACGAGCAGTACTTC	CASSPRGEASYEQYF
TRBJ2-1	TRBV10-1	-	-	TGCGCCAGCAGTGAGAGGGCAGCCTACAATGAGCAGTTCTTC	CASSERAAYNEQFF
TRBJ2-1	TRBV29-1	-	-	TGCAGCGTTGAACTAGCGAACTACAATGAGCAGTTCTTC	CSVELANYNEQFF
TRBJ1-1	TRBV10-1	-	-	TGCGCCCGGACTCGGGACACTGAAGCTTTCTTT	CARTRDTEAFF
TRBJ1-2	TRBV7-6	-	-	TGTGCCAGCAGCTTAAACCGGGGGGCCGGCGAAAGCTATGGCTACACCTTC	CASSLNRGAGESYGYTF
TRBJ2-3	TRBV6-4	-	-	TGTGCCAGCGGCCGGGACTCCACAGATACGCAGTATTTT	CASGRDSTDTQYF
TRBJ1-2	TRBV2	-	-	TGTGCCAGCAGTGATCAGGGCGGCTATGGCTACACCTTC	CASSDQGGYGYTF
TRBJ2-3	TRBV6-1	-	-	TGTGCCAGCAGTGAATCGGAAGGGTCGGTGGATACGCAGTATTTT	CASSESEGSVDTQYF
TRBJ1-1	TRBV19	-	-	TGTGCCAGTAGTATCGGACAGATTGAAGCTTTCTTT	CASSIGQIEAFF
TRBJ2-7	TRBV7-2	TRBD2	-	TGTGCCAGCAGCTTATTTGGACTAGCGGGAGGAAACGAGCAGTACTTC	CASSLFGLAGGNEQYF
TRBJ1-5	TRBV5-5	TRBD1	-	TGTGCCAGCAGCGGGGGGGACAGGGTCAGCAATCAGCCCCAGCATTTT	CASSGGDRVSNQPQHF